This record looks at one TCR beta chain sequence and its context. Its specificity is not known. A single record per CDR3 protein comes from TCRdb applying MiXCR to the reads. The top ten hold approximately 10% of the sample, which has around 350,000 distinct CDR3 sequences, around 18% seen once. This sample was included in a study of T cell repertoires in cytomegalovirus infection. Study as a whole: The public TCR beta signatures pointed to both CMV infection and matching HLA type. General study results and limits: The cumulative frequency of public TCR beta families identified carriers of CMV plus the relevant HLA.

V was cut by 1 base and J by 2 bases, with 21 bases left in between. CDR3 size: 18 residues. Germline CDR1 is ENHRY and CDR2 is SYGVKD. Sequenced input: PBMCs. This clonotype originated in a human donor in good health (CMV status not recorded). Some clones in this sample may be carry-over from other donors' samples. V is TRBV10-3 and J is TRBJ2-7; D not resolved. CDR3 in amino acids: CAISEYGVAVAAPYEQYF. In nucleotides, the CDR3 is TGTGCCATCAGTGAGTATGGTGTGGCCGTGGCAGCCCCCTACGAGCAGTACTTC.